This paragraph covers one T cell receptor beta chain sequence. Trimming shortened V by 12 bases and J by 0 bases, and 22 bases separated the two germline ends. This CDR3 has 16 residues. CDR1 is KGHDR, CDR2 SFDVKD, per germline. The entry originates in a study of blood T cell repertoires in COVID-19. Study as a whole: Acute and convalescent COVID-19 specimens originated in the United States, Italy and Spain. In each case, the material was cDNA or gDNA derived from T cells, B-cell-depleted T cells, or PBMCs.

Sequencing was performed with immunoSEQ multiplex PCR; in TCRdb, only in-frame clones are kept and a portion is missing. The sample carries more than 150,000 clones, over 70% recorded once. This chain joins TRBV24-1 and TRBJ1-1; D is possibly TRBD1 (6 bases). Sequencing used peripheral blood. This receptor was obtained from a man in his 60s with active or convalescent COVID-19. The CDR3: CAVQGRDPSLNTEAFF. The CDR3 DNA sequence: TGTGCCGTACAGGGCCGGGACCCCAGCTTGAACACTGAAGCTTTCTTT.